A single sample is the source of the 2 T cell receptor beta chains below, sequenced in a study of T cells after yellow fever vaccination (dated by TCRdb to the late 2010s). The meaning of the sample's treatment or condition label: live attenuated yellow fever vaccine strain. Library prep was done by 5' RACE. These reads were obtained on an Illumina HiSeq 2500. TCRdb reprocessing: public reads trimmed at Q25 with fastp, clones called with MiXCR, in-frame beta chains kept. Rows merge per CDR3 protein into single entries with the most common DNA and genes. In this sample the table shows just under 600,000 distinct CDR3 sequences, roughly 12% of which occur a single time. Over 12% of the sample is taken by the ten largest. Sample: PBMCs, taken on the day of the yellow fever booster vaccination. These TCRs come from a man aged 30 to 45 who received the YFV17D yellow fever vaccine.

The chain carries TRBV27 and TRBJ1-5, with 8 bases aligning to TRBD1. CDR1 is MNHEY, CDR2 SMNVEV, per germline (reference sequence). The V segment lost 5 bases and the J segment 1 base; nucleotides outside the gene matches: 4. This CDR3 comprises 15 residues. Here the CDR3 reads CASSMYRGSNQPQHF. The CDR3 bases are TGTGCCAGCAGTATGTACAGGGGGAGCAATCAGCCCCAGCATTTT.

The chain carries TRBV10-3 and TRBJ2-2, with 8 positions matching TRBD1. J gave up 5 bases and V 6 bases, and 5 bases lay outside the gene matches. The length of the CDR3 is 14 residues. Germline V gene sequence: CDR1 ENHRY, CDR2 SYGVKD. The CDR3 here is CAISRGQGTGELFF. CDR3 nucleotides: TGTGCCATCAGCCGCGGACAGGGAACCGGGGAGCTGTTTTTT.